A single sample gave rise to the 20 T cell receptor beta chains below, sequenced in a study of blood T cell repertoires in COVID-19. The method was immunoSEQ multiplex PCR; TCRdb's version includes in-frame clones alone and lacks a portion of them. The top ten hold roughly 21% of the sample, which has over 45,000 clones, 77% seen once. Material: peripheral blood. Source of these receptors: a human donor with active or convalescent COVID-19. The donor label of this sample is uncertain.

The J gene is TRBJ2-5, the V gene TRBV5-4; 9 nucleotides align to TRBD1. CDR1 SGHNT and CDR2 YYREEE come from the germline V gene (reference sequence). The CDR3 consists of 14 residues. Trimming at V came to 4 bases and at J to 5 bases, leaving 6 bases not matched to a gene. CDR3 sequence: CASSPLTGGETQYF. CDR3 nucleotide sequence: TGTGCCAGCAGCCCCCTGACAGGGGGGGAGACCCAGTACTTC.

CDR3 protein: CATSDFTSSGNNEQFF. CDR3 nucleotide sequence: TGTGCCACCAGTGATTTCACGTCTAGCGGGAACAATGAGCAGTTCTTC. This chain joins TRBV24-1 and TRBJ2-1; TRBD2 matches 9 bases. The trim removed 1 base at V and 5 bases at J, leaving 5 bases unmatched. Per germline, CDR1 KGHDR and CDR2 SFDVKD. This CDR3 contains 16 residues.

In DNA form, the CDR3 reads TGCGCCAGCAGCTCCCAACAGGGGGCCGACCTTTATAATTCACCCCTCCACTTT. Its translation is CASSSQQGADLYNSPLHF. This chain joins TRBV5-1 and TRBJ1-6, with 9 bases matching TRBD1. The germline V gene encodes CDR1 SGHRS and CDR2 YFSETQ. Trimming cost V 3 bases and J 4 bases; bases outside gene matches: 11. The CDR3 runs to 18 residues.

The chain carries TRBV10-3 and TRBJ2-3; perhaps TRBD2 as D (6 bases). This CDR3 has 16 residues. The V gene's germline CDR1 is ENHRY and CDR2 SYGVKD. V was trimmed by 3 bases and J by 0 bases, leaving 13 bases between them. CDR3 bases: TGTGCCATCAGTGACCCTGGGCGGGGAAGCACAGATACGCAGTATTTT. Residues: CAISDPGRGSTDTQYF.

The chain joins TRBV9 to TRBJ1-6, with TRBD1 identical over 9 bases. Germline V CDR1 and CDR2: SGDLS, YYNGEE. This CDR3 has 14 residues. V shed 4 bases, J shed 9 bases, and the junction held 5 bases outside the gene matches. As DNA, the CDR3 is TGTGCCAGCAGCCGGGACAGGGTTGGTTCACCCCTCCACTTT. Protein product: CASSRDRVGSPLHF.

This chain connects TRBV7-6 to TRBJ1-6; TRBD1 aligns across 7 bases. CDR3 length: 16 amino acids. Germline values: CDR1 SGHVS, CDR2 FNYEAQ. Trimming at V came to 5 bases and at J to 8 bases, leaving 12 bases not matched to a gene. The CDR3 nucleotides are TGTGCCAGCAGCACCTCCTTCCGGGACAGAGATTCACCCCTCCACTTT. Amino acid sequence: CASSTSFRDRDSPLHF.

This clone has a handful of counts. This rearrangement joins TRBV4-1 to TRBJ2-3; the match to TRBD1 covers 7 bases. Germline V CDR1 and CDR2: MGHRA, YSYEKL. Trimming at V came to 2 bases and at J to 4 bases, leaving 9 bases not matched to a gene. CDR3 length: 16 residues. The CDR3 region is CASSQSGAQGADTQYF. The CDR3 DNA reads as TGCGCCAGCAGCCAATCAGGGGCCCAGGGGGCAGATACGCAGTATTTT.

The rearrangement links TRBV24-1 to TRBJ2-6, with 9 bases matching TRBD1. Unmatched junction bases numbered 9, after V lost 1 base and J lost 3 bases. The CDR3 covers 19 residues. The germline gives CDR1 KGHDR, CDR2 SFDVKD. The CDR3 protein is CATSDLLRDRESGANVLTF. Written as DNA, the CDR3 is TGTGCCACCAGTGATTTACTCCGGGACAGGGAAAGTGGGGCCAACGTCCTGACTTTC.

The rearrangement links TRBV27 to TRBJ1-2; weak D call: TRBD1 (5 bases). Germline assignment: CDR1 MNHEY and CDR2 SMNVEV (reference sequence). Deletions cut 4 bases from V and 5 bases from J, with 14 bases between. CDR3 length equals 14 residues. CDR3 protein: CASSSGAGNYGYTF. The CDR3, as DNA: TGTGCCAGCAGTTCTGGGGCAGGGAATTATGGCTACACCTTC.

The chain has TRBV25-1 and TRBJ1-2; unclear D gene. From germline, CDR1 is MGHDK and CDR2 SYGVNS. The CDR3 runs 14 residues. The V gene lost 3 bases and the J gene lost 10 bases, with 18 bases spanning the gap. The CDR3 coding sequence is TGTGCCAGCAGTGATAACGGCAGATTGGGAGTCTACACCTTC. Its protein is CASSDNGRLGVYTF.

This clone was observed a single time. The chain has TRBV6-5 and TRBJ1-3; possibly TRBD1 for D (5 bases). The CDR3 consists of 12 residues. The germline V gene has CDR1 MNHEY and CDR2 SVGAGI. V shed 10 bases and J shed 6 bases, with 13 bases lying between them. In DNA, the CDR3 is TGTGCCATCCGGGGGGGGTTAAACACCATATATTTT. This encodes CAIRGGLNTIYF.

V usage is TRBV5-8 and J usage is TRBJ2-7; TRBD1 aligns across 7 bases. Looked up from germline, CDR1 is SGHTS and CDR2 is YDEGEE. This CDR3 comprises 13 residues. V was pared by 4 bases and J by 2 bases, with 3 bases of the junction left unmatched. The CDR3 coding sequence is TGTGCCAGCAGCGATGGGACAGCCTACGAGCAGTACTTC. Protein: CASSDGTAYEQYF.

This rearrangement joins TRBV4-2 to TRBJ2-7, with D possibly TRBD2 on 6 matching bases. CDR3 length: 14 residues. V was cut by 3 bases and J by 6 bases, with 15 bases left in between. Germline lookup yields CDR1 LGHNA and CDR2 YNFKEQ. CDR3 region: CASSQRISGGEQYF. CDR3 sequence (DNA): TGTGCCAGCAGCCAGAGGATTAGCGGCGGCGAGCAGTACTTC.

V and J are TRBV19 and TRBJ2-7; tentatively, D is TRBD1 (6 bases). V was pared by 7 bases and J by 1 base, with 14 bases between. The CDR3 totals 14 residues. Germline values: CDR1 LNHDA, CDR2 SQIVND (reference sequence). CDR3 coding DNA: TGTGCCAGTACGAGCCAGGGGTTGTCCTACGAGCAGTACTTC. It yields the protein CASTSQGLSYEQYF.

The chain has TRBV7-2 and TRBJ2-3, with a tentative D call TRBD2 (5 bases). Per the germline V gene, CDR1 is SGHTA and CDR2 is FQGNSA. V lost 7 bases and J lost 0, with 14 bases in between. The CDR3 totals 15 residues. The CDR3 loop reads CASTRGWGSTDTQYF. CDR3 coding DNA: TGTGCCAGCACCCGGGGATGGGGAAGCACAGATACGCAGTATTTT.

In this sample, this clone turned up a few times. V is TRBV19 and J is TRBJ1-5; 9 nucleotides agree with TRBD1. The J segment lost 3 bases and the V segment lost 8 bases, leaving 17 bases of the junction unmatched. Germline-derived CDR1 and CDR2 are LNHDA and SQIVND (reference sequence). The CDR3 has 18 residues. The CDR3 nucleotides are TGTGCCAGTTTGGAAAGGGACAGGGCGCACCCAGACAATCAGCCCCAGCATTTT. It is translated as CASLERDRAHPDNQPQHF.

This clone is a singleton in its sample. The chain joins TRBV10-3 to TRBJ2-1; unclear D gene. V shed 9 bases and J shed 2 bases, with 11 bases lying between them. In germline, CDR1 is ENHRY, CDR2 SYGVKD. The CDR3 is made up of 13 amino acids. CDR3 bases: TGTGCCATAACCGCGGCCGCCTACAATGAGCAGTTCTTC. Amino acids: CAITAAAYNEQFF.

V gene TRBV29-1 combines with J gene TRBJ1-1; no clear D. V was clipped by 4 bases and J by 2 bases, with 8 bases between them. Germline V CDR1 and CDR2: SQVTM, ANQGSEA. CDR3 size: 12 residues. CDR3 in amino acids: CSVGAANTEAFF. The CDR3 nucleotides are TGCAGCGTTGGCGCGGCTAACACTGAAGCTTTCTTT.

The chain links TRBV10-2 to TRBJ1-2, with 10 bases identical to TRBD1. Germline V lookup: CDR1 WSHSY, CDR2 SAAADI. The CDR3 totals 13 residues. V lost 5 bases, J lost 9 bases, and 6 bases stayed unmatched. CDR3 protein: CASSTDRGRSYTF. CDR3 nucleotides: TGCGCCAGCAGTACGGACAGGGGGAGAAGCTACACCTTC.

The chain couples TRBV5-1 to TRBJ2-7; TRBD1 aligns across 8 bases. J gave up 0 bases and V 1 base, and 3 bases lay outside the gene matches. Germline-derived CDR1 and CDR2 are SGHRS and YFSETQ. This CDR3 has 15 residues. The CDR3 bases are TGCGCCAGCAGCTTGACAGGGGGATCCTCCTACGAGCAGTACTTC. It codes for CASSLTGGSSYEQYF.